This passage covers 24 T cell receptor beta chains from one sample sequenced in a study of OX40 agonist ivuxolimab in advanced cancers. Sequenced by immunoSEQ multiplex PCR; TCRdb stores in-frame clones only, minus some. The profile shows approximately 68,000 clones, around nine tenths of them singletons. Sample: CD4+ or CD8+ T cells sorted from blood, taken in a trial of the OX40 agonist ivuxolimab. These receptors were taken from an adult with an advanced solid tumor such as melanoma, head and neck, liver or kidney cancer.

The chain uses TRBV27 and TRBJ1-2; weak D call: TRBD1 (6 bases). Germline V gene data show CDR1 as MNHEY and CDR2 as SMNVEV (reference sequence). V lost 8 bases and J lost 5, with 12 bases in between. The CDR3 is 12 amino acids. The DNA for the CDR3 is TGTGCCAGCGCGGGGGCAGGGTATGGCTACACCTTC. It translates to CASAGAGYGYTF.

The CDR3 protein is CASSSTGNSYNEQFF. The CDR3 DNA sequence: TGTGCCAGCAGTTCCACAGGGAATTCCTACAATGAGCAGTTCTTC. The chain couples TRBV6-6 to TRBJ2-1; D may be TRBD1 (6 bases). The CDR3 is 15 residues long. Trimming took off 4 bases at V and 1 base at J, with 11 bases between the two ends. Germline V lookup: CDR1 MNHNY, CDR2 SVGAGI (reference sequence).

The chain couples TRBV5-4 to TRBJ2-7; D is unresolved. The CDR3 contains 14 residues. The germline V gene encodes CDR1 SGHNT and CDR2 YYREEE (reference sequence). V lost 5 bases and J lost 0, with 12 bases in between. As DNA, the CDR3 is TGTGCCAGCAGGTCGACCCTGACCTCCTACGAGCAGTACTTC. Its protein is CASRSTLTSYEQYF.

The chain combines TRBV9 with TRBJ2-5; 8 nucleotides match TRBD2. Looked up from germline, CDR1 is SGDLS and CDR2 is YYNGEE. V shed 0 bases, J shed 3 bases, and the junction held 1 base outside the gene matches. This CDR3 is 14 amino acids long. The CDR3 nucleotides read TGTGCCAGCAGCGTAGCGGGAGGGGAAGAGACCCAGTACTTC. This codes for CASSVAGGEETQYF.

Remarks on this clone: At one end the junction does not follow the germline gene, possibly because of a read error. The CDR3 sequence: CASSSLAGSTDTQYF. CDR3 DNA: TGTGCTAGCAGTTCCCTAGCGGGAAGCACAGATACGCAGTATTTT. The genes are TRBV7-7 and TRBJ2-3; 9 bases fit TRBD2. CDR1 and CDR2 from the germline V gene are SSHAT and FNYEAQ (reference sequence). CDR3 length: 15 residues. The full variable domain, in which reference TRBV7-7 and TRBJ2-3 provide the parts outside the CDR3, is GAGVSQSPRYKVTKRGQDVTLRCDPISSHATLYWYQQALGQGPEFLTYFNYEAQPDKSGLPSDRFSAERPEGSISTLTIQRTEQRDSAMYRCASSSLAGSTDTQYFGPGTRLTVL.

The CDR3 reads CASSPGAGEETQYF. The CDR3 bases are TGCGCCAGCAGCCCCGGGGCTGGGGAGGAGACCCAGTACTTC. The chain recombines TRBV5-1 with TRBJ2-5, with D tentatively TRBD1 or TRBD2 (5 bases each). This CDR3 has 14 residues. Trimming cost V 4 bases and J 5 bases, with 15 bases left between them. Per the germline V gene, CDR1 is SGHRS and CDR2 is YFSETQ.

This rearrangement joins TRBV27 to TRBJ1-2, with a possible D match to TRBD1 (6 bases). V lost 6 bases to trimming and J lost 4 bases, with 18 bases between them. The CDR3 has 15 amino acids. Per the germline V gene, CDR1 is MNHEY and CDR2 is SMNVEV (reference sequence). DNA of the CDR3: TGTGCCAGCAGCACCGCCCAAGGGGGGCTCTATGGCTACACCTTC. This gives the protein CASSTAQGGLYGYTF.

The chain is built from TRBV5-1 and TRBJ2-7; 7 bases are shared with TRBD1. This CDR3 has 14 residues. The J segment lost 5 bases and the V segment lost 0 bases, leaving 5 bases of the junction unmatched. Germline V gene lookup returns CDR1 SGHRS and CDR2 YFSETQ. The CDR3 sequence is CASSLGRTGDEQYF. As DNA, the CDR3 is TGCGCCAGCAGCTTGGGGCGCACAGGGGACGAGCAGTACTTC.

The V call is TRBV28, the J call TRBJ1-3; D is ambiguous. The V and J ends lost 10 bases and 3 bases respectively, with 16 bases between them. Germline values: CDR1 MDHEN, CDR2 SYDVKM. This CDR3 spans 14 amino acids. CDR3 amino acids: CATLTAGSGNTIYF. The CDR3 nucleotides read TGTGCCACTCTCACGGCGGGTAGTGGAAACACCATATATTTT.

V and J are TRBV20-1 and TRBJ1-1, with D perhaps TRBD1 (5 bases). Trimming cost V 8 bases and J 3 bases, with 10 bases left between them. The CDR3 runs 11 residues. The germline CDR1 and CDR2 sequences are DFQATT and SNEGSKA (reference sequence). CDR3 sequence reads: CSTRGDTEAFF. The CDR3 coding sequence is TGCAGTACCCGAGGGGACACTGAAGCTTTCTTT.

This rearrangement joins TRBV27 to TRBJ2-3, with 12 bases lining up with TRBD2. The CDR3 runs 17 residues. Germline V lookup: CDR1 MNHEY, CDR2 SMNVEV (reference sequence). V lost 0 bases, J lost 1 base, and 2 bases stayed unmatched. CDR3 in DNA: TGTGCCAGCAGTTTATCCGGGACTAGCGGGCGCACAGATACGCAGTATTTT. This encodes CASSLSGTSGRTDTQYF.

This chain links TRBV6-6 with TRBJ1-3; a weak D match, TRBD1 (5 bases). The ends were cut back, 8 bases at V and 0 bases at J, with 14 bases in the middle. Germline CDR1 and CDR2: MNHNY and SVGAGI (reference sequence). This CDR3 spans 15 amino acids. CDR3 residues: CASREGIGSGNTIYF. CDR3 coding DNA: TGTGCCAGCCGTGAGGGGATAGGCTCTGGAAACACCATATATTTT.

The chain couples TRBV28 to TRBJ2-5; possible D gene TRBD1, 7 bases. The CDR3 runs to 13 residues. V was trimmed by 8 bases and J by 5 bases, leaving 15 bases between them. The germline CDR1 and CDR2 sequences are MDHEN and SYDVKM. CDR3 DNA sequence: TGTGCCAGCGCCGACCCAGGGGGGGAGACCCAGTACTTC. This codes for CASADPGGETQYF.

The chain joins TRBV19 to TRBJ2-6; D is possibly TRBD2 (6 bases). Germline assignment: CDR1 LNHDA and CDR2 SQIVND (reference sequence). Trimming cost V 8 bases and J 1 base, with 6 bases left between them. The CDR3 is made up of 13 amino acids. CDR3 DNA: TGTGCCAGTGGAGGGTCTGGGGCCAACGTCCTGACTTTC. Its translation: CASGGSGANVLTF.

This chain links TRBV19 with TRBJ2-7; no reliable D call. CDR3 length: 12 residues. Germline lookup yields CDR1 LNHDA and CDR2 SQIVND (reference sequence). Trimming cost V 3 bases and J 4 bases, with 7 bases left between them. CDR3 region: CASSMGRYEQYF. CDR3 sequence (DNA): TGTGCCAGTAGTATGGGCAGATACGAGCAGTACTTC. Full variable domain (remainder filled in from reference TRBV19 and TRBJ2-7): DGGITQSPKYLFRKEGQNVTLSCEQNLNHDAMYWYRQDPGQGLRLIYYSQIVNDFQKGDIAEGYSVSREKKESFPLTVTSAQKNPTAFYLCASSMGRYEQYFGPGTRLTVT.

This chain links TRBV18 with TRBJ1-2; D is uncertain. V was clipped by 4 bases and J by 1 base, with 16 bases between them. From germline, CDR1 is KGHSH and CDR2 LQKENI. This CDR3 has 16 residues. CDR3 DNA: TGTGCCAGCTCACGATCATTGCCTGAAGATAACTATGGCTACACCTTC. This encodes CASSRSLPEDNYGYTF.

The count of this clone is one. CDR3 in DNA: TGTGCCAGCAGCGTAGGGGCAGGGACTGGGACCGGGGAGCTGTTTTTT. Its translation: CASSVGAGTGTGELFF. The chain is built from TRBV9 and TRBJ2-2; a possible D gene is TRBD2 (6 bases). The CDR3 length is 16 residues. Deletions cut 0 bases from V and 5 bases from J, with 14 bases between. CDR1 is SGDLS, CDR2 YYNGEE, per germline.

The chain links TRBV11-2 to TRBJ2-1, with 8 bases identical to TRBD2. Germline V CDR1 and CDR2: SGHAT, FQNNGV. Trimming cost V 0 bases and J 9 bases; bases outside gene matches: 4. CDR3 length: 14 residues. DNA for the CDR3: TGTGCCAGCAGCTTAGAAGCGGGAGTAAGTGAGCAGTTCTTC. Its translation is CASSLEAGVSEQFF. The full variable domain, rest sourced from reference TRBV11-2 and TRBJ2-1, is EAGVAQSPRYKIIEKRQSVAFWCNPISGHATLYWYQQILGQGPKLLIQFQNNGVVDDSQLPKDRFSAERLKGVDSTLKIQPAKLEDSAVYLCASSLEAGVSEQFFGPGTRLTVL.

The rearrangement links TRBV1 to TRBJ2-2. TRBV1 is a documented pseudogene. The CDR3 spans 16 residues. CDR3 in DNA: TGCACCAGCAGCCATCGGGTGGGACCCGCTCCCGGGGAGCTGTTTTTT. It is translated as CTSSHRVGPAPGELFF.

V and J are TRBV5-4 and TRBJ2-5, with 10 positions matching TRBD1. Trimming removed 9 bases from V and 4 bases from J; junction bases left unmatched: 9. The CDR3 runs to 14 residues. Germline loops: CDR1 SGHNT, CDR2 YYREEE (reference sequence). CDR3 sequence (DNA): TGTGCCACCAAAGAGGGGACAGGGGTAGAGACCCAGTACTTC. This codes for CATKEGTGVETQYF.

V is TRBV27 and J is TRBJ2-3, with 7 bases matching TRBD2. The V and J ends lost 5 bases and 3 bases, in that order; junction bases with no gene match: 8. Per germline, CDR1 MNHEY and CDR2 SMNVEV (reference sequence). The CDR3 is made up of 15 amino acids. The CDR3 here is CASSGLSGATDTQYF. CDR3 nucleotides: TGTGCCAGCAGTGGCCTCAGCGGGGCGACAGATACGCAGTATTTT.

In nucleotides, the CDR3 is TGCGCCAGCACCCAAGGAAAGGGGGGCTTTAATGAAAAACTGTTTTTT. This codes for CASTQGKGGFNEKLFF. V and J are TRBV10-2 and TRBJ1-4; possible D gene TRBD1, 6 bases. Germline V CDR1 and CDR2: WSHSY, SAAADI. The V end was cut by 7 bases, the J end by 4 bases, with 19 bases between. There are 16 residues in the CDR3.

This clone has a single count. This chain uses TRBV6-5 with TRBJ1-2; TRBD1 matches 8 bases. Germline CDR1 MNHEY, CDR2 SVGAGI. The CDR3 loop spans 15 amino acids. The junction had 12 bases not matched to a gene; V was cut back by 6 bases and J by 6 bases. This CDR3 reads CASRSGGASKDGYTF. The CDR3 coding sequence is TGTGCCAGCAGATCAGGGGGCGCGTCTAAAGATGGCTACACCTTC.

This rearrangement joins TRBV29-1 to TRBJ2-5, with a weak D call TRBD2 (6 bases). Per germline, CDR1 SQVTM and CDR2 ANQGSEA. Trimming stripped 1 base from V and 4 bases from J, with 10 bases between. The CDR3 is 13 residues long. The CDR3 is CSVEAGDGETQYF. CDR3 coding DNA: TGCAGCGTTGAAGCGGGAGATGGAGAGACCCAGTACTTC. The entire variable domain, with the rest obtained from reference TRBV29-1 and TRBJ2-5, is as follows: SAVISQKPSRDICQRGTSLTIQCQVDSQVTMMFWYRQQPGQSLTLIATANQGSEATYESGFVIDKFPISRPNLTFSTLTVSNMSPEDSSIYLCSVEAGDGETQYFGPGTRLLVL.